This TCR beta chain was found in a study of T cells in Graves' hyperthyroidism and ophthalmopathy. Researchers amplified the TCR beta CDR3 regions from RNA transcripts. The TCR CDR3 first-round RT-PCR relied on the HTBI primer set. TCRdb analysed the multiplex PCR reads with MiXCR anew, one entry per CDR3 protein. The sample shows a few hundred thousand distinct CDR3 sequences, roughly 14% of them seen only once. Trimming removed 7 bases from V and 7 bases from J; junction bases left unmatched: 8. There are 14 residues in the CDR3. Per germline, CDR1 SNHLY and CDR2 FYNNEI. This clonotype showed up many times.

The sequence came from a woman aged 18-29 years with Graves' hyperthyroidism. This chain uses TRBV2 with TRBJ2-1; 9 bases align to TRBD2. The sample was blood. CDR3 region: CASNAGGPHNEQFF. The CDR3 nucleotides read TGTGCCAGCAACGCGGGAGGGCCGCATAATGAGCAGTTCTTC.